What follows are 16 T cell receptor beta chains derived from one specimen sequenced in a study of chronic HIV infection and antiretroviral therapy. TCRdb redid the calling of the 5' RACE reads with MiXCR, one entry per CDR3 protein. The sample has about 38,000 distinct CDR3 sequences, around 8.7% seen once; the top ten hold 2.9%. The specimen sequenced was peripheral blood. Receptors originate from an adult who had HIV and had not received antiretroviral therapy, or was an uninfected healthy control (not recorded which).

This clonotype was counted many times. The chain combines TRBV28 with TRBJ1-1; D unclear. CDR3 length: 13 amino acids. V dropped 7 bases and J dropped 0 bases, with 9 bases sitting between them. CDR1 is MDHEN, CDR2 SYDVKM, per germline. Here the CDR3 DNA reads TGTGCCAGCATGGTGGCGTTGAACACTGAAGCTTTCTTT. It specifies CASMVALNTEAFF.

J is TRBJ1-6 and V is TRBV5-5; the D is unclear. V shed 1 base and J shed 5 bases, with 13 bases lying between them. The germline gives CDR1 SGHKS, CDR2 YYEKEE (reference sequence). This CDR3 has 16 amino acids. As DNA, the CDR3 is TGTGCCAGCAGCTTGCGGGGAGATTGGAATAATTCACCCCTCCACTTT. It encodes CASSLRGDWNNSPLHF.

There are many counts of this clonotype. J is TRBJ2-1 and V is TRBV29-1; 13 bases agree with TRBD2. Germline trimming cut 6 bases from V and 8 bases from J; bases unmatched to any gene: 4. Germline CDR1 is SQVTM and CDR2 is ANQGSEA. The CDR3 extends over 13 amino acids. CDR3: CSVRTSGSDEQFF. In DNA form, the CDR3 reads TGCAGCGTGCGGACTAGCGGGAGCGATGAGCAGTTCTTC.

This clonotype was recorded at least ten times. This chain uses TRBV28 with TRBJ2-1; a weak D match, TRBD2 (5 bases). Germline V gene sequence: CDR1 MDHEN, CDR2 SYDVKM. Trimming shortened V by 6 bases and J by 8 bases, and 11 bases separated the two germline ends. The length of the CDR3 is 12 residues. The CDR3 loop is CASSQASYEQFF. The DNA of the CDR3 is TGTGCCAGCAGCCAAGCTAGCTATGAGCAGTTCTTC.

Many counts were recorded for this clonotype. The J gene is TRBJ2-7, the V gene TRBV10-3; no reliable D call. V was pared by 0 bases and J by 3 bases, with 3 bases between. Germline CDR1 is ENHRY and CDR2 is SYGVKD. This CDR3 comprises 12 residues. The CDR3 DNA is TGTGCCATCAGTGAGTCAAGCTACGAGCAGTACTTC. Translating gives CAISESSYEQYF.

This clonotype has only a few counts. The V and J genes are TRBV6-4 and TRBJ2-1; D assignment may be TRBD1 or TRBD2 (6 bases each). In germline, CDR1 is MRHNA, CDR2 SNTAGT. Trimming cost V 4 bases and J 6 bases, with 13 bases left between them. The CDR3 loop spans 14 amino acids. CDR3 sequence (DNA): TGTGCCAGCAGTGGGGGGGCTAGCAGCAATGAGCAGTTCTTC. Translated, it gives CASSGGASSNEQFF.

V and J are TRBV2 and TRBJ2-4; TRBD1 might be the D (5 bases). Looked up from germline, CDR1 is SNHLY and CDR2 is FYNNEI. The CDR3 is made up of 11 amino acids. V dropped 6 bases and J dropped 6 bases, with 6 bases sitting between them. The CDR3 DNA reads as TGTGCCAGCAGCACAGGAAACATTCAGTACTTC. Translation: CASSTGNIQYF.

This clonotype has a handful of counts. DNA of the CDR3: TGTGCCAGTAGCCGGGCCGTCAACACTGAAGCTTTCTTT. This encodes CASSRAVNTEAFF. The chain combines TRBV27 with TRBJ1-1; D is ambiguous. The CDR3 contains 13 residues. The V gene lost 9 bases and the J gene lost 2 bases, with 13 bases spanning the gap. In germline, CDR1 is MNHEY, CDR2 SMNVEV (reference sequence).

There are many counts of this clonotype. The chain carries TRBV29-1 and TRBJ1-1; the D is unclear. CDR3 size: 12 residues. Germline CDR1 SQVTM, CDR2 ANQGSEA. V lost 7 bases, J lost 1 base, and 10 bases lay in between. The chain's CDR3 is CSGGRQNTEAFF. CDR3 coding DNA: TGCAGCGGAGGGCGTCAGAACACTGAAGCTTTCTTT.

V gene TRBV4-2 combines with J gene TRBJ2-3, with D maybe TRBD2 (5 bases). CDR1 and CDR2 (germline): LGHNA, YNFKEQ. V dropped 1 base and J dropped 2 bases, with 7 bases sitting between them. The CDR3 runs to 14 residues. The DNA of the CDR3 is TGTGCCAGCAGCCAAGGGGAGACCACAGATACGCAGTATTTT. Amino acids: CASSQGETTDTQYF.

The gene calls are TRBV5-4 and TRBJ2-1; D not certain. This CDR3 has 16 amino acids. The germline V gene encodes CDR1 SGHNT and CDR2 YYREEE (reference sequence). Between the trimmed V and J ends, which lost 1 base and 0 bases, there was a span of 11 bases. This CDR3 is CASSLRSGRSYNEQFF. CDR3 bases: TGTGCCAGCAGCTTGCGATCCGGTCGCTCCTACAATGAGCAGTTCTTC.

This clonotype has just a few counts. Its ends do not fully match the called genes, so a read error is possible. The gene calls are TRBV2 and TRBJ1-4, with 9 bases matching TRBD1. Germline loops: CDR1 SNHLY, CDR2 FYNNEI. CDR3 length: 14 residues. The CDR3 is CASSEGQGSEKLFF. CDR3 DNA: TGTGCCAGCAGCGAAGGACAGGGGAGTGAAAAACTGTTTTTT.

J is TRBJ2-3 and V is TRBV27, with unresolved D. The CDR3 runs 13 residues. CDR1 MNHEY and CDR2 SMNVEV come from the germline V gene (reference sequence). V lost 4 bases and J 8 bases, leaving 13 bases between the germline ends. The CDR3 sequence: CASSSTGTGTQYF. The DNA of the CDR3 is TGTGCCAGCAGTTCGACCGGCACGGGTACGCAGTATTTT.

CDR3 sequence reads: CSARDRLTTNEKLFF. In nucleotides, the CDR3 is TGCAGTGCTAGAGACAGGCTAACAACTAATGAAAAACTGTTTTTT. The chain uses TRBV20-1 and TRBJ1-4; D not resolved. The CDR3 has 15 amino acids. The V end lost 0 bases, the J end lost 0 bases, and 8 bases lay between the germline ends. CDR1 is DFQATT, CDR2 SNEGSKA, per germline (reference sequence).

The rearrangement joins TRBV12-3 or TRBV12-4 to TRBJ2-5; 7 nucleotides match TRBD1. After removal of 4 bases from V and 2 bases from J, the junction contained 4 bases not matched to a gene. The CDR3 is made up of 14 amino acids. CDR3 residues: CASSSPGQQETQYF. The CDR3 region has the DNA TGTGCCAGCAGTTCTCCGGGACAGCAAGAGACCCAGTACTTC.

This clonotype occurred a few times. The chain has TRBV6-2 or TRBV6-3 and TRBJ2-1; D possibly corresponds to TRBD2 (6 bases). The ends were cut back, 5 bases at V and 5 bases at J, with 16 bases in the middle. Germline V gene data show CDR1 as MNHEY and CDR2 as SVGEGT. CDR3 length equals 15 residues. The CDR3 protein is CASSLQEGSHNEQFF. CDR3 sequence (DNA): TGTGCCAGCAGTCTACAGGAGGGTTCCCACAATGAGCAGTTCTTC.